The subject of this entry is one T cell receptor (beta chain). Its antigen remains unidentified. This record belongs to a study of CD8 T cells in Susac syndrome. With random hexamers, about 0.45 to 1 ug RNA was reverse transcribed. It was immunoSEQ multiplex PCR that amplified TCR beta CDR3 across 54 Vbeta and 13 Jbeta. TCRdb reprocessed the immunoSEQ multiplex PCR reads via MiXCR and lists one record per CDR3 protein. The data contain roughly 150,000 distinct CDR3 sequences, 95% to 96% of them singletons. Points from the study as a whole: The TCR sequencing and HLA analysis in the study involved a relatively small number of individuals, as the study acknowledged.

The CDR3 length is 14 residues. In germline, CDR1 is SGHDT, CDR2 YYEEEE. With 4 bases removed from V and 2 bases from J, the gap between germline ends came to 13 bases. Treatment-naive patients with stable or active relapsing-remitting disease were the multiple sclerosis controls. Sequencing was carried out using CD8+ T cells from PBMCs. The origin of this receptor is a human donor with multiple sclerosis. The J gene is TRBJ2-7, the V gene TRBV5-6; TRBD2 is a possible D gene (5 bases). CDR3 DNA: TGTGCCAGCAGCGTCGGAGGAGATACCTACGAGCAGTACTTC. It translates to CASSVGGDTYEQYF.